The 17 T cell receptor beta chains below come from one sample, sequenced in a study of blood T cell repertoires in COVID-19. Profiled with immunoSEQ multiplex PCR; TCRdb holds only in-frame clones, not every one. The sample shows about 300,000 clones, 70% to 90% of them seen only once. Specimen: PBMCs or T cells enriched from blood (not recorded which). The receptor set was obtained from a woman in her twenties or thirties who had recovered from COVID-19.

This clone came up once. This chain links TRBV12-3 or TRBV12-4 with TRBJ1-2, with D perhaps matching TRBD1 (6 bases). V lost 1 base to trimming and J lost 6 bases, with 9 bases between them. The CDR3 sequence is 13 residues long. CDR3: CASSLEPGDGYTF. The CDR3 nucleotides are TGTGCCAGCAGTTTAGAGCCAGGGGATGGCTACACCTTC.

This clone was observed a single time. This chain joins TRBV9 and TRBJ1-1; D is perhaps TRBD1 (5 bases). Per the germline V gene, CDR1 is SGDLS and CDR2 is YYNGEE. With 4 bases removed from V and 3 bases from J, the gap between germline ends came to 7 bases. There are 12 residues in the CDR3. CDR3: CASSWGDTEAFF. The DNA for the CDR3 is TGTGCCAGCAGCTGGGGGGACACTGAAGCTTTCTTT.

The chain uses TRBV5-8 and TRBJ1-2; 7 nucleotides agree with TRBD1. V gave up 2 bases and J gave up 5 bases; unmatched junction bases: 6. This CDR3 comprises 14 residues. Germline values: CDR1 SGHTS, CDR2 YDEGEE. The CDR3 loop reads CASSLGQEGYGYTF. CDR3 sequence (DNA): TGTGCCAGCAGCTTAGGACAGGAGGGGTATGGCTACACCTTC.

The J gene is TRBJ1-1, the V gene TRBV7-9, with 7 nucleotides matching TRBD1. Trimming took 6 bases from V and 4 from J; bases not matched to a gene: 11. This CDR3 comprises 15 residues. Germline V gene sequence: CDR1 SEHNR, CDR2 FQNEAQ (reference sequence). CDR3 nucleotide sequence: TGTGCCAGCAGGCCTTCGACAGGGCAGGGCACTGAAGCTTTCTTT. This gives the protein CASRPSTGQGTEAFF.

The gene calls are TRBV3-1 (or the pseudogene TRBV3-2) and TRBJ2-7; D possibly corresponds to TRBD2 (7 bases). The CDR3 is 14 amino acids. Trimming took 8 bases from V and 3 from J, leaving 17 bases between them. The germline V gene encodes CDR1 LGHDT and CDR2 YNNKEL (reference sequence). DNA for the CDR3: TGTGCCAGCGCTCCCACGGGGGGCCACTACGAGCAGTACTTC. Translated: CASAPTGGHYEQYF.

V gene TRBV30 combines with J gene TRBJ1-1; possibly TRBD1 for D (5 bases). V shed 4 bases and J shed 10 bases, with 10 bases lying between them. Germline lookup yields CDR1 GTSNPN and CDR2 SVGIG (reference sequence). This CDR3 has 10 amino acids. CDR3 residues: CAWISGGAFF. For the CDR3, the DNA is TGTGCCTGGATATCGGGGGGAGCTTTCTTT.

This clone was seen a few times. This sequence joins TRBV7-6 and TRBJ2-1, with 8 bases that match TRBD2. Germline CDR1 is SGHVS and CDR2 is FNYEAQ. The CDR3 consists of 16 residues. J lost 7 bases, V lost 5 bases, and 13 bases had no gene match. Here the CDR3 DNA reads TGTGCCAGCAGCCTTAACCACGGGGGGGCCAAGAATGAGCAGTTCTTC. As protein: CASSLNHGGAKNEQFF.

The rearrangement uses TRBV19 and TRBJ2-2, with 8 bases identical to TRBD1. The CDR3 extends over 16 amino acids. After removal of 6 bases from V and 0 bases from J, the junction contained 6 bases not matched to a gene. Looked up from germline, CDR1 is LNHDA and CDR2 is SQIVND (reference sequence). CDR3 DNA sequence: TGTGCCAGTAGAAAGACAGGGGTATCGAACACCGGGGAGCTGTTTTTT. Translation gives CASRKTGVSNTGELFF. The full variable domain, with the rest looked up from reference TRBV19 and TRBJ2-2, is DGGITQSPKYLFRKEGQNVTLSCEQNLNHDAMYWYRQDPGQGLRLIYYSQIVNDFQKGDIAEGYSVSREKKESFPLTVTSAQKNPTAFYLCASRKTGVSNTGELFFGEGSRLTVL.

CDR3 residues: CASSTEQGQDTQYF. In nucleotides, the CDR3 is TGTGCCAGCAGCACGGAACAGGGGCAAGATACGCAGTATTTT. The chain couples TRBV9 to TRBJ2-3; 7 bases agree with TRBD1. This CDR3 comprises 14 residues. Germline V gives CDR1 SGDLS, CDR2 YYNGEE. Trimming cost V 4 bases and J 5 bases; bases outside gene matches: 7.

This rearrangement joins TRBV10-3 to TRBJ2-7, with D possibly matching TRBD1 (5 bases). The CDR3 totals 15 residues. Trimming cost V 0 bases and J 7 bases, with 16 bases left between them. Germline V gives CDR1 ENHRY, CDR2 SYGVKD. The CDR3 DNA is TGTGCCATCAGTGAGTCGAGTGCGGACATCGGGGAGCAGTACTTC. It codes for CAISESSADIGEQYF.

The genes are TRBV30 and TRBJ1-1, with a tentative D call TRBD1 (6 bases). This CDR3 is 15 amino acids long. Trimming removed 3 bases at V and 5 bases at J, with 19 bases between. Looked up from germline, CDR1 is GTSNPN and CDR2 is SVGIG (reference sequence). CDR3 DNA: TGTGCCTGGAGCGACCCGGGACACCGTTTGACTGAAGCTTTCTTT. Translation: CAWSDPGHRLTEAFF. The variable domain in full, completed from reference TRBV30 and TRBJ1-1, reads SQTIHQWPATLVQPVGSPLSLECTVEGTSNPNLYWYRQAAGRGLQLLFYSVGIGQISSEVPQNLSASRPQDRQFILSSKKLLLSDSGFYLCAWSDPGHRLTEAFFGQGTRLTVV.

The CDR3 sequence: CASSYTGNTIYF. CDR3 in DNA: TGTGCCAGCAGCTACACAGGAAACACCATATATTTT. The rearrangement links TRBV7-2 to TRBJ1-3; D gene unclear. V was shortened by 4 bases and J by 4 bases, with 5 bases between the two germline ends. Germline CDR1 is SGHTA and CDR2 is FQGNSA. The CDR3 has 12 amino acids.

This chain uses TRBV4-2 with TRBJ1-4; no definite D call. Trimming stripped 3 bases from V and 0 bases from J, with 14 bases between. The CDR3 covers 17 residues. In germline, CDR1 is LGHNA, CDR2 YNFKEQ. The CDR3 here is CASSHEGPGTTNEKLFF. The DNA of the CDR3 is TGTGCCAGCAGCCACGAAGGCCCGGGAACAACTAATGAAAAACTGTTTTTT.

This clone was observed a single time. CDR3 nucleotides: TGTGCCCGCGGACTAGCGGGGGCAGATACGCAGTATTTT. Translated: CARGLAGADTQYF. The chain uses TRBV30 and TRBJ2-3, with TRBD2 matching 13 bases. With V trimmed by 8 bases and J by 4 bases, 3 bases remained unmatched. The CDR3 is 13 residues long. Germline loops: CDR1 GTSNPN, CDR2 SVGIG (reference sequence).

The chain employs TRBV5-6 and TRBJ2-3; 9 bases align to TRBD1. This CDR3 is built from 16 residues. The V segment lost 4 bases and the J segment 1 base; nucleotides outside the gene matches: 7. Germline CDR1 reads SGHDT; CDR2 reads YYEEEE. CDR3 region: CASSRNRGLGTDTQYF. CDR3 coding DNA: TGTGCCAGCAGCCGGAACAGGGGGCTTGGCACAGATACGCAGTATTTT.

This clone has only one observation. This specimen includes other DNA sequences encoding the same CDR3. The CDR3 DNA is TGTGCCAGTAGTAAGGACAGGGGCACTGAAGCTTTCTTT. Translated: CASSKDRGTEAFF. This chain uses TRBV19 with TRBJ1-1, with 9 bases identical to TRBD1. The CDR3 covers 13 residues. Germline CDR1 and CDR2: LNHDA and SQIVND (reference sequence). J was trimmed by 4 bases and V by 4 bases; bases with no gene match: 1.

The rearrangement joins TRBV19 to TRBJ1-1; 9 bases agree with TRBD1. After removal of 5 bases from V and 1 base from J, the junction contained 5 bases not matched to a gene. CDR1 and CDR2 (germline): LNHDA, SQIVND (reference sequence). The CDR3 contains 15 residues. This CDR3 reads CASSGQGHANTEAFF. CDR3 DNA sequence: TGTGCCAGTAGTGGACAGGGGCACGCGAACACTGAAGCTTTCTTT.